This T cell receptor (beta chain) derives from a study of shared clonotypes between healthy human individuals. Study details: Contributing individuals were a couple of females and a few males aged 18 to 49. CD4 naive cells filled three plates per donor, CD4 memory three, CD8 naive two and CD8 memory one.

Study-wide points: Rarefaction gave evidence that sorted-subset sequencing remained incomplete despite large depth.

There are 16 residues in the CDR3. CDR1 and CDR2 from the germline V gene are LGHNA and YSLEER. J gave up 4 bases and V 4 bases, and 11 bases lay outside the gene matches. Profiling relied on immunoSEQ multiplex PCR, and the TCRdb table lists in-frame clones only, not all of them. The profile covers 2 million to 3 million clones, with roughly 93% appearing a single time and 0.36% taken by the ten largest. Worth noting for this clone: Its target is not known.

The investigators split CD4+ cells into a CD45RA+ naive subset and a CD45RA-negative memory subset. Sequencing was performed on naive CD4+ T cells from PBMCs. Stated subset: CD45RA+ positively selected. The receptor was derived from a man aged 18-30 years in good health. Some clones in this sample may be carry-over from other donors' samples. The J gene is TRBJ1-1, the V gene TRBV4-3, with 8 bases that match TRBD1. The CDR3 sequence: CASSRFNGQGGTEAFF. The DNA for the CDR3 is TGCGCCAGCAGCCGTTTCAACGGACAGGGTGGCACTGAAGCTTTCTTT.